These 27 T cell receptor beta chains were sequenced from one sample in a study of blood T cell repertoires in COVID-19. Clones were sequenced by immunoSEQ multiplex PCR, and TCRdb holds only the in-frame ones, with some missing. The sample includes about 140,000 clones, around 89% of them seen just once. Sequencing used peripheral blood. These receptors all come from an elderly woman with acute or convalescent COVID-19.

This clone was recorded only once. The chain uses TRBV19 and TRBJ2-2; 10 nucleotides agree with TRBD2. CDR1 LNHDA and CDR2 SQIVND come from the germline V gene (reference sequence). The CDR3 is 18 residues long. The V gene end was trimmed by 5 bases and the J gene end by 0 bases; junction bases not matched to a gene: 9. This CDR3 reads CASSGRRGLATNTGELFF. CDR3 DNA: TGTGCCAGTAGTGGGCGGAGGGGACTAGCGACGAACACCGGGGAGCTGTTTTTT.

The chain recombines TRBV7-3 with TRBJ1-2; maybe TRBD1 (5 bases). The germline V gene has CDR1 SGHTA and CDR2 FQGTGA. V shed 1 base and J shed 8 bases, with 11 bases lying between them. The CDR3 length is 13 residues. CDR3 loop: CASSLNTGEGYTF. The CDR3 nucleotides read TGTGCCAGCAGCTTAAATACAGGCGAAGGCTACACCTTC. Together with reference TRBV7-3 and TRBJ1-2, the CDR3 gives the full variable domain: GAGVSQTPSNKVTEKGKYVELRCDPISGHTALYWYRQSLGQGPEFLIYFQGTGAADDSGLPNDRFFAVRPEGSVSTLKIQRTERGDSAVYLCASSLNTGEGYTFGSGTRLTVV.

V is TRBV2 and J is TRBJ2-3; weak D call: TRBD2 (6 bases). The CDR3 is 14 residues long. Trimming took off 6 bases at V and 2 bases at J, with 12 bases between the two ends. Germline V CDR1 and CDR2: SNHLY, FYNNEI. The CDR3 DNA reads as TGTGCCAGCAGAGAGCTAGCGTTCACAGATACGCAGTATTTT. Residues: CASRELAFTDTQYF.

The chain carries TRBV5-1 and TRBJ2-1; D may be TRBD2 (7 bases). Trimming removed 2 bases from V and 7 bases from J, with 16 bases in between. This CDR3 has 15 residues. Per the germline V gene, CDR1 is SGHRS and CDR2 is YFSETQ. CDR3 coding DNA: TGCGCCAGCAGCTTTGGCCCTGGGGGGGCGAATGAGCAGTTCTTC. Translation gives CASSFGPGGANEQFF.

The chain employs TRBV7-9 and TRBJ1-1; 10 nucleotides line up with TRBD1. CDR3 length: 19 residues. Trimming cost V 3 bases and J 1 base; bases outside gene matches: 14. The germline CDR1 and CDR2 sequences are SEHNR and FQNEAQ (reference sequence). CDR3 in amino acids: CASSFPRTRDRGTNTEAFF. The CDR3, as DNA: TGTGCCAGCAGCTTCCCCAGGACGCGGGACAGGGGCACGAACACTGAAGCTTTCTTT.

The rearrangement joins TRBV5-8 to TRBJ1-5; TRBD1 aligns across 10 bases. CDR3 length equals 17 residues. Germline trimming cut 4 bases from V and 2 bases from J; bases unmatched to any gene: 9. Per germline, CDR1 SGHTS and CDR2 YDEGEE. The CDR3 DNA is TGTGCCAGCAGCCTCCGACAGGGGGCTCAGGGCAATCAGCCCCAGCATTTT. It translates to CASSLRQGAQGNQPQHF. The complete variable domain, with remaining parts taken from reference TRBV5-8 and TRBJ1-5, reads EAGVTQSPTHLIKTRGQQATLRCSPISGHTSVYWYQQALGLGLQFLLWYDEGEERNRGNFPPRFSGRQFPNYSSELNVNALELEDSALYLCASSLRQGAQGNQPQHFGDGTRLSIL.

V gene TRBV6-5 combines with J gene TRBJ2-5; weak D call: TRBD2 (5 bases). This CDR3 contains 15 residues. Trimming pared 4 bases from V and 5 bases from J, leaving 17 bases between. Germline V gene sequence: CDR1 MNHEY, CDR2 SVGAGI. CDR3 sequence: CASSFTSGPGETQYF. The CDR3 region has the DNA TGTGCCAGCAGTTTCACATCTGGACCGGGGGAGACCCAGTACTTC.

This sequence joins TRBV2 and TRBJ1-5; D might be TRBD1 (6 bases). Germline CDR1 reads SNHLY; CDR2 reads FYNNEI. V was clipped by 3 bases and J by 7 bases, with 13 bases between them. This CDR3 comprises 14 residues. This chain's CDR3 is CASSDLTGTQPQHF. In nucleotides, the CDR3 is TGTGCCAGCAGTGACCTAACAGGGACGCAGCCCCAGCATTTT.

Details on this clone: Within the sample, other DNA sequences also encode this same CDR3. This CDR3 reads CASSPGGNYGYTF. Written as DNA, the CDR3 is TGCGCCAGCAGCCCGGGGGGAAACTATGGCTACACCTTC. The chain has TRBV5-1 and TRBJ1-2; weak D call: TRBD1 (5 bases). The ends were cut back, 4 bases at V and 2 bases at J, with 9 bases in the middle. CDR3 length: 13 residues. The germline V gene has CDR1 SGHRS and CDR2 YFSETQ.

This chain uses TRBV19 with TRBJ1-2, with D maybe TRBD1 (6 bases). The V and J ends lost 6 bases and 4 bases respectively, with 15 bases between them. This CDR3 is built from 14 residues. The germline CDR1 and CDR2 sequences are LNHDA and SQIVND (reference sequence). The CDR3: CASSGQQNLYGYTF. The CDR3 DNA is TGTGCCAGTAGCGGACAGCAGAACCTCTATGGCTACACCTTC.

The table lists this clone with a count of one. The J gene is TRBJ2-4, the V gene TRBV18, with 11 positions matching TRBD1. Losses at the gene ends were 3 bases for V and 0 bases for J; bases not matched to a gene: 1. The CDR3 contains 16 residues. CDR1 and CDR2 (germline): KGHSH, LQKENI. In DNA, the CDR3 is TGTGCCAGCTCACCCGGGACAGGGGGAGCCAAAAACATTCAGTACTTC. Amino acid sequence: CASSPGTGGAKNIQYF.

The rearrangement uses TRBV30 and TRBJ1-2, with D possibly matching TRBD1 (6 bases). Germline CDR1 is GTSNPN and CDR2 is SVGIG (reference sequence). The CDR3 spans 15 residues. V was cut by 3 bases and J by 3 bases, with 17 bases left in between. In DNA, the CDR3 is TGTGCCTGGAGGGAACAGGGATCCGCTGACTATGGCTACACCTTC. This sequence encodes CAWREQGSADYGYTF.

The J gene is TRBJ2-1, the V gene TRBV11-2; TRBD1 matches at 8 bases. The CDR3 loop spans 13 amino acids. Trimming removed 5 bases from V and 7 bases from J; junction bases left unmatched: 4. Per the germline V gene, CDR1 is SGHAT and CDR2 is FQNNGV. CDR3 nucleotide sequence: TGTGCCAGCAGCCTCAACAGGGGGAATGAGCAGTTCTTC. This translates into CASSLNRGNEQFF.

As DNA, the CDR3 is TGTGCCAGCAGTGAAAGGGGGGGGCTCAATCAGCCCCAGCATTTT. Residues: CASSERGGLNQPQHF. The chain joins TRBV6-1 to TRBJ1-5; D possibly corresponds to TRBD1 (6 bases). The CDR3 is 15 residues long. Germline V gene data show CDR1 as MNHNS and CDR2 as SASEGT. The V gene lost 2 bases and the J gene lost 3 bases, with 11 bases spanning the gap.

This chain uses TRBV29-1 with TRBJ2-3; 8 bases align to TRBD2. This CDR3 is 16 amino acids long. CDR1 is SQVTM and CDR2 is ANQGSEA in the germline V gene. J lost 5 bases, V lost 6 bases, and 16 bases had no gene match. The DNA for the CDR3 is TGCAGCGTCCTCGGGGAGCGGGGGCTCAGGGTAGATACGCAGTATTTT. Amino acid sequence: CSVLGERGLRVDTQYF.

The J gene is TRBJ1-3, the V gene TRBV11-2, with D hard to call. Trimming removed 1 base from V and 8 bases from J, with 6 bases in between. The CDR3 is made up of 12 amino acids. The germline gives CDR1 SGHAT, CDR2 FQNNGV. The CDR3 nucleotides read TGTGCCAGCAGCTTAGTCGTAGACACCATATATTTT. This translates into CASSLVVDTIYF.

This chain joins TRBV7-9 and TRBJ1-4; D not certain. The CDR3 consists of 15 residues. Germline values: CDR1 SEHNR, CDR2 FQNEAQ (reference sequence). V was shortened by 1 base and J by 3 bases, with 9 bases between the two germline ends. The CDR3 loop reads CASSLVSTPNEKLFF. The CDR3, as DNA: TGTGCCAGCAGCTTAGTTAGTACGCCTAATGAAAAACTGTTTTTT.

The chain joins TRBV6-1 to TRBJ1-2; D call uncertain. The CDR3 covers 15 residues. V gave up 3 bases and J gave up 3 bases, with 14 bases separating them. Per the germline V gene, CDR1 is MNHNS and CDR2 is SASEGT. CDR3 bases: TGTGCCAGCAGTGACGGATGGTCGGGAGACTATGGCTACACCTTC. Its translation: CASSDGWSGDYGYTF.

The table lists this clone with a count of one. The rearrangement joins TRBV7-8 to TRBJ2-7; D gene unclear. The CDR3 extends over 13 amino acids. CDR1 is SGHVS and CDR2 is FQNEAQ in the germline V gene. The V and J ends lost 5 bases and 3 bases respectively, with 11 bases between them. The chain's CDR3 is CASSRALLYEQYF. The CDR3 nucleotides read TGTGCCAGCAGCCGGGCCCTCCTCTACGAGCAGTACTTC.

The chain is built from TRBV2 and TRBJ1-2; D possibly corresponds to TRBD1 (5 bases). Germline V gene data show CDR1 as SNHLY and CDR2 as FYNNEI. Trimming took off 6 bases at V and 4 bases at J, with 12 bases between the two ends. CDR3 length: 13 residues. The CDR3 is CASRPQGVYGYTF. The CDR3 nucleotides read TGTGCCAGCAGGCCGCAGGGTGTCTATGGCTACACCTTC.

V and J are TRBV4-2 and TRBJ1-2; 10 positions agree with TRBD1. This CDR3 comprises 16 residues. Germline V lookup: CDR1 LGHNA, CDR2 YNFKEQ. V lost 2 bases and J lost 8; bases outside the gene matches: 11. The CDR3 loop reads CASSQTTGGPGGGYTF. Here the CDR3 DNA reads TGTGCCAGCAGCCAAACGACAGGGGGCCCGGGGGGCGGCTACACCTTC.

The rearrangement links TRBV7-2 to TRBJ2-7, with TRBD1 matching over 9 bases. Germline V gene sequence: CDR1 SGHTA, CDR2 FQGNSA. CDR3 length equals 14 residues. The ends lost 7 bases at V and 1 base at J; junction bases unmatched: 5. DNA for the CDR3: TGTGCCAGCACCCTACAGGGGGCTTCCTACGAGCAGTACTTC. Translation: CASTLQGASYEQYF.

This rearrangement joins TRBV5-1 to TRBJ1-1; TRBD1 is a possible D gene (6 bases). This CDR3 spans 15 amino acids. Trimming left V 0 bases short and J 3 bases short, with 12 bases between. In germline, CDR1 is SGHRS, CDR2 YFSETQ. For the CDR3, the DNA is TGCGCCAGCAGCTTGGGTTGGGGGCAGGACACTGAAGCTTTCTTT. This sequence encodes CASSLGWGQDTEAFF. Full variable domain (remainder filled in from reference TRBV5-1 and TRBJ1-1): KAGVTQTPRYLIKTRGQQVTLSCSPISGHRSVSWYQQTPGQGLQFLFEYFSETQRNKGNFPGRFSGRQFSNSRSEMNVSTLELGDSALYLCASSLGWGQDTEAFFGQGTRLTVV.

This clone was detected only once. The chain joins TRBV2 to TRBJ2-7, with 9 bases identical to TRBD2. After removal of 6 bases from V and 6 bases from J, the junction contained 6 bases not matched to a gene. CDR3 length: 13 amino acids. Germline loops: CDR1 SNHLY, CDR2 FYNNEI. CDR3 protein: CASRGTSRSEQYF. The CDR3 nucleotides are TGTGCCAGCAGAGGGACTAGCCGGTCCGAGCAGTACTTC.

This chain joins TRBV27 and TRBJ2-6, with a tentative D call TRBD2 (6 bases). CDR1 and CDR2 from the germline V gene are MNHEY and SMNVEV (reference sequence). This CDR3 spans 18 amino acids. Trimming left V 1 base short and J 0 bases short, with 13 bases between. CDR3: CASSLLGTYTSGANVLTF. CDR3 bases: TGTGCCAGCAGTTTATTAGGGACTTACACCTCTGGGGCCAACGTCCTGACTTTC. Complete variable domain (other parts from reference TRBV27 and TRBJ2-6): EAQVTQNPRYLITVTGKKLTVTCSQNMNHEYMSWYRQDPGLGLRQIYYSMNVEVTDKGDVPEGYKVSRKEKRNFPLILESPSPNQTSLYFCASSLLGTYTSGANVLTFGAGSRLTVL.

The chain has TRBV7-9 and TRBJ1-1; 10 nucleotides match TRBD1. Unmatched junction bases numbered 3, after V lost 4 bases and J lost 4 bases. In germline, CDR1 is SEHNR, CDR2 FQNEAQ (reference sequence). This CDR3 is 14 amino acids long. CDR3 sequence (DNA): TGTGCCAGCAGCTCGACAGGGGGCATCACTGAAGCTTTCTTT. Its translation: CASSSTGGITEAFF. The variable domain in full, completed from reference TRBV7-9 and TRBJ1-1, reads DTGVSQNPRHKITKRGQNVTFRCDPISEHNRLYWYRQTLGQGPEFLTYFQNEAQLEKSRLLSDRFSAERPKGSFSTLEIQRTEQGDSAMYLCASSSTGGITEAFFGQGTRLTVV.

This clone appeared a few times. This chain uses TRBV5-6 with TRBJ1-1; weak D call: TRBD1 (6 bases). Between the trimmed V and J ends, which lost 1 base and 6 bases, there was a span of 13 bases. This CDR3 has 14 residues. Germline values: CDR1 SGHDT, CDR2 YYEEEE. Here the CDR3 reads CASSLLLRGSEAFF. In nucleotides, the CDR3 is TGTGCCAGCAGCTTGTTGCTAAGGGGGTCTGAAGCTTTCTTT.